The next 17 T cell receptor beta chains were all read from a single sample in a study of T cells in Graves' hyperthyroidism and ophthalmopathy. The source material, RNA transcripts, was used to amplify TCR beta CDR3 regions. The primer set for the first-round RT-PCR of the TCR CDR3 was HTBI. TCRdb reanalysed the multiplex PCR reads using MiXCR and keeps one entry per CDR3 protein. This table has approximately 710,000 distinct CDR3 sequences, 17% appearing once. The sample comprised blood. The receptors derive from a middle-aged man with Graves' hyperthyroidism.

CDR3 sequence: CASSLARTSGYNEQFF. CDR3 bases: TGCGCCAGCAGCTTGGCCAGGACTAGCGGCTACAATGAGCAGTTCTTC. The J gene is TRBJ2-1, the V gene TRBV5-1; TRBD2 agrees at 10 bases. The CDR3 sequence is 16 residues long. Germline V gives CDR1 SGHRS, CDR2 YFSETQ. V trimming: 0 bases; J trimming: 3 bases; junction bases outside the gene matches: 3. The full variable domain, its missing parts supplied by reference TRBV5-1 and TRBJ2-1, is KAGVTQTPRYLIKTRGQQVTLSCSPISGHRSVSWYQQTPGQGLQFLFEYFSETQRNKGNFPGRFSGRQFSNSRSEMNVSTLELGDSALYLCASSLARTSGYNEQFFGPGTRLTVL.

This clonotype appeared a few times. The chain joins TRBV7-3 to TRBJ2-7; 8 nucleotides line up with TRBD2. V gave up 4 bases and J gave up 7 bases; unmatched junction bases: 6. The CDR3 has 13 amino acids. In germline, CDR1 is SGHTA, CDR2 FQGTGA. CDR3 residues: CASSSGLAQEQYF. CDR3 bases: TGTGCCAGCAGCTCAGGACTAGCCCAGGAGCAGTACTTC.

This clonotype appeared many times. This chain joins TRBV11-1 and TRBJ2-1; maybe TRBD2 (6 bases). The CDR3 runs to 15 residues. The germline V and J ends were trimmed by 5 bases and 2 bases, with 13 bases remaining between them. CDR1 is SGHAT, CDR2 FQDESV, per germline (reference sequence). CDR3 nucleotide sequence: TGTGCCAGCAGCGATCTCGGGAGACCCTACAATGAGCAGTTCTTC. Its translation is CASSDLGRPYNEQFF.

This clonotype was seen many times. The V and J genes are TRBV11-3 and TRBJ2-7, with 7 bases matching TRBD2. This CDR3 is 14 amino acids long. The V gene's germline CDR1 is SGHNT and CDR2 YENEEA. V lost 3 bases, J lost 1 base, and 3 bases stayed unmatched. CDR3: CASSLGEGSYEQYF. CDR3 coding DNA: TGTGCCAGCAGCTTGGGGGAGGGGTCCTACGAGCAGTACTTC.

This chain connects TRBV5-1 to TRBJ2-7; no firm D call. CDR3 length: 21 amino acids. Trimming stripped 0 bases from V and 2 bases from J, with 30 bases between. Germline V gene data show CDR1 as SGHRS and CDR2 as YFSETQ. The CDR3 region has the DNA TGCGCCAGCAGCTTGGAAGGTATTCAAACCCTTGGTAGCTCGAGGCCCTACGAGCAGTACTTC. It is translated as CASSLEGIQTLGSSRPYEQYF.

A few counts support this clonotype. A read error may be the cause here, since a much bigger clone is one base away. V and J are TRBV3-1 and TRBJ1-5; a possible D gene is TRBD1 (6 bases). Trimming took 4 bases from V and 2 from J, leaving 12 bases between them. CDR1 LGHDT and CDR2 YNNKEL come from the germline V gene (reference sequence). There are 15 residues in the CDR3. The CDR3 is CASSRGGFGNQPQHF. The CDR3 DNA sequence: TGTGCCAGCAGCCGAGGGGGATTTGGCAATCAGCCCCAGCATTTT.

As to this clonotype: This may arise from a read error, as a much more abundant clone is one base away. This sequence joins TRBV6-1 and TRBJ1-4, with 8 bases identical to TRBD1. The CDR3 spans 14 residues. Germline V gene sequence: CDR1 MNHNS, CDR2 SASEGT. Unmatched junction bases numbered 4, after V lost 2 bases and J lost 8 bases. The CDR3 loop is CASSEWTGKEKLFF. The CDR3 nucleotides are TGTGCCAGCAGTGAATGGACAGGGAAGGAAAAACTGTTTTTT.

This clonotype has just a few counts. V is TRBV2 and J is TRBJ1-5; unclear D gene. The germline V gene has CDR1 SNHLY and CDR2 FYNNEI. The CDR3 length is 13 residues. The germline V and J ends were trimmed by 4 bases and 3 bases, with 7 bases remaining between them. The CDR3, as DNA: TGTGCCAGCAGTGGTTCGATCAATCAGCCCCAGCATTTT. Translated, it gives CASSGSINQPQHF.

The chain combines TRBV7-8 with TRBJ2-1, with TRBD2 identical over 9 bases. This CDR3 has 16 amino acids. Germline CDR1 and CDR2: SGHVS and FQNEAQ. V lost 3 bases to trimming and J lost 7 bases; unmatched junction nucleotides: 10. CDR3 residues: CASSLVNSGSQNEQFF. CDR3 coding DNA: TGTGCCAGCAGCTTGGTTAATAGCGGGAGTCAGAATGAGCAGTTCTTC.

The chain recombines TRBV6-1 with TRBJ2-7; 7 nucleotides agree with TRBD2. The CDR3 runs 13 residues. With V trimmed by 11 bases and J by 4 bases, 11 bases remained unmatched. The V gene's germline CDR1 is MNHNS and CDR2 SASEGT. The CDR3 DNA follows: TGTGCCGGTCGGGATAGCGGGCGGTACGAGCAGTACTTC. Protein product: CAGRDSGRYEQYF.

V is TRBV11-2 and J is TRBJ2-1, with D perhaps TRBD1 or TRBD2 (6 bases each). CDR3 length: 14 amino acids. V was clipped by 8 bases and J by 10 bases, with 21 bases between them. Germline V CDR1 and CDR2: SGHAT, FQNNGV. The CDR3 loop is CASGSSPGEEEQFF. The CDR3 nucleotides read TGTGCCAGCGGCTCCTCTCCAGGGGAGGAGGAGCAGTTCTTC.

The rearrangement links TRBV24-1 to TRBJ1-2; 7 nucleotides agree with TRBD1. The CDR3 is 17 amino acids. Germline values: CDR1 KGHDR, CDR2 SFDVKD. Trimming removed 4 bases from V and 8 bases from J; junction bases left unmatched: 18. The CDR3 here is CATSDGPQGQLLRGYTF. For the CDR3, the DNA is TGTGCCACCAGTGACGGCCCGCAGGGACAGCTCTTACGGGGCTACACCTTC.

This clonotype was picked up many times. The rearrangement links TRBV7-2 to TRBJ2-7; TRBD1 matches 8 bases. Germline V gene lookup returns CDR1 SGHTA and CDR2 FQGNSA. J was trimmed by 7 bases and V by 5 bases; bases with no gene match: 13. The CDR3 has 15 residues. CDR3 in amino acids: CASSPQTGAMGEQYF. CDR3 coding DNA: TGTGCCAGCAGCCCTCAGACAGGGGCGATGGGTGAGCAGTACTTC.

CDR3 sequence reads: CASSPQISGVSEQFF. The CDR3 bases are TGTGCCAGCAGCCCTCAGATCAGCGGGGTGAGTGAGCAGTTCTTC. This chain links TRBV9 with TRBJ2-1; 7 bases agree with TRBD2. CDR1 is SGDLS, CDR2 YYNGEE, per germline. The CDR3 covers 15 residues. With 4 bases clipped from V and 9 bases from J, the junction kept 13 bases outside the gene matches.

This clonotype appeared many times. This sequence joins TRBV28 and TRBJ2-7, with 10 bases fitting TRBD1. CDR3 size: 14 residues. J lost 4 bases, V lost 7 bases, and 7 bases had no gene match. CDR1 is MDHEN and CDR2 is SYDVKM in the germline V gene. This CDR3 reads CASTTDRGWYEQYF. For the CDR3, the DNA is TGTGCCAGCACCACGGACAGGGGGTGGTACGAGCAGTACTTC.

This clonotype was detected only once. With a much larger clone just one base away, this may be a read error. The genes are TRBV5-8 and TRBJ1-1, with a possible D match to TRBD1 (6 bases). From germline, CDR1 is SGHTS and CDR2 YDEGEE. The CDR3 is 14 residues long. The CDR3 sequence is CASSLRGIGFEALF. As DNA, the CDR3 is TGTGCCAGCAGCTTAAGGGGGATAGGATTCGAAGCTTTATTT. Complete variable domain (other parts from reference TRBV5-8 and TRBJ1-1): EAGVTQSPTHLIKTRGQQATLRCSPISGHTSVYWYQQALGLGLQFLLWYDEGEERNRGNFPPRFSGRQFPNYSSELNVNALELEDSALYLCASSLRGIGFEALFGQGTRLTVV.

The CDR3 coding sequence is TGTGCCAGCAGTTTATCGGGACAGAGATACGAGCAGTACTTC. This gives the protein CASSLSGQRYEQYF. This sequence joins TRBV28 and TRBJ2-7; 7 bases map to TRBD1. The junction had 4 bases not matched to a gene; V was cut back by 1 base and J by 4 bases. Germline values: CDR1 MDHEN, CDR2 SYDVKM. CDR3 length: 14 amino acids.